The rows below give T cell receptor beta chains drawn from one sample of a study of Graves' ophthalmopathy and Graves' hyperthyroidism. TCRdb processed the multiplex PCR reads anew with MiXCR; each CDR3 protein has one entry. The sample holds some 1.1 million distinct CDR3 sequences; around a third are singletons and the top ten take around 10%. Sequenced sample: peripheral blood or thyroid tissue (not recorded which). The receptors originated from an adult man with Graves' hyperthyroidism. Each CDR3 is given with its conserved first and last residue. A D gene is named only where the DNA matches it firmly. Part of the rows lack a size; the others show once, few, many or a class for expanded clones.

D gene: NA
J gene: TRBJ1-5
clone size: few
V gene: TRBV20-1
CDR3 DNA: TGCAGTGCTCTTGGACAGCCCAATCAGCCCCAGCATTTT
CDR3 protein: CSALGQPNQPQHF

D gene: TRBD1
J gene: TRBJ2-5
clone size: NA
V gene: TRBV10-2
CDR3 DNA: TGCGCCAGCCAAGGGGGGACAGGGCCAGAGACCCAGTACTTC
CDR3 protein: CASQGGTGPETQYF

D gene: NA
J gene: TRBJ2-2
clone size: NA
V gene: TRBV20-1
CDR3 DNA: TGCAGTGCTAGAGATGTGCCCGGCACTGGGTACACCGGGGAGCTGTTTTTT
CDR3 protein: CSARDVPGTGYTGELFF

D gene: NA
J gene: TRBJ1-1
clone size: many
V gene: TRBV7-8
CDR3 DNA: TGTGCCAGCAGCTTAGTGAGGGTTGGGACTGAAGCTTTCTTT
CDR3 protein: CASSLVRVGTEAFF

D gene: NA
J gene: TRBJ1-2
clone size: NA
V gene: TRBV28
CDR3 DNA: TGTGCCACAAAGGCGGGAGCACGTGGCTACACCTTC
CDR3 protein: CATKAGARGYTF

D gene: NA
J gene: TRBJ1-6
clone size: few
V gene: TRBV4-1
CDR3 DNA: TGCGCCAGCAGCCAAGGCAGGGCAAACTATAATTCACCCCTCCACTTT
CDR3 protein: CASSQGRANYNSPLHF

D gene: NA
J gene: TRBJ1-1
clone size: few
V gene: TRBV7-9
CDR3 DNA: TGTGCCAGCAGCTTTAGAGGGGGAGGCAACACTGAAGCTTTCTTT
CDR3 protein: CASSFRGGGNTEAFF

D gene: TRBD1
J gene: TRBJ1-2
clone size: many
V gene: TRBV7-9
CDR3 DNA: TGTGCCAGCAGACCCGGGACAGGCCCCTACACCTTC
CDR3 protein: CASRPGTGPYTF

D gene: NA
J gene: TRBJ1-3
clone size: many
V gene: TRBV9
CDR3 DNA: TGTGCCAGCAGCGTAGGTGGCACGGCATCCACCATATATTTT
CDR3 protein: CASSVGGTASTIYF

D gene: TRBD1
J gene: TRBJ2-5
clone size: few
V gene: TRBV5-8
CDR3 DNA: TGTGCCAGCAGCTTCGGGACAGCGTACCAAGAGACCCAGTACTTC
CDR3 protein: CASSFGTAYQETQYF

D gene: TRBD1
J gene: TRBJ2-5
clone size: few
V gene: TRBV20-1
CDR3 DNA: TGCAGTGCTCGAACGGACAGGGGGCGGGAGACCCAGTACTTC
CDR3 protein: CSARTDRGRETQYF

D gene: NA
J gene: TRBJ1-6
clone size: NA
V gene: TRBV30
CDR3 DNA: TGTGCCTGGAGTGTAGCAGGGGATTCACCCCTCCACTTT
CDR3 protein: CAWSVAGDSPLHF

D gene: NA
J gene: TRBJ2-7
clone size: NA
V gene: TRBV5-6
CDR3 DNA: TGTGCCAGCAGCTTAATAGGGCTCACACCCTACGAGCAGTACTTC
CDR3 protein: CASSLIGLTPYEQYF

D gene: NA
J gene: TRBJ1-1
clone size: NA
V gene: TRBV19
CDR3 DNA: TGTGCCACTAGGGACGGGGTAACTGAAGCTTTCTTT
CDR3 protein: CATRDGVTEAFF

D gene: NA
J gene: TRBJ2-3
clone size: many
V gene: TRBV10-3
CDR3 DNA: TGTGCCATCAGCTTGGGCCGTAGCACAGATACGCAGTATTTT
CDR3 protein: CAISLGRSTDTQYF

D gene: NA
J gene: TRBJ1-5
clone size: NA
V gene: TRBV10-3
CDR3 DNA: TGTGCCATCAGGGCGGGGGCGGGAGCCAATCAGCCCCAGCATTTT
CDR3 protein: CAIRAGAGANQPQHF

D gene: TRBD1
J gene: TRBJ1-2
clone size: NA
V gene: TRBV6-6
CDR3 DNA: TGTGCCAGCAGTCTAGCGACAGGGGGCGACTATGACTACACCTTC
CDR3 protein: CASSLATGGDYDYTF

D gene: NA
J gene: TRBJ2-5
clone size: many
V gene: TRBV2
CDR3 DNA: TGTGCCAGCTCGACGGCCCTGGCGAAGACCCAGTACTTC
CDR3 protein: CASSTALAKTQYF

D gene: NA
J gene: TRBJ1-1
clone size: NA
V gene: TRBV29-1
CDR3 DNA: TGCAGCGTTGCGAGGGATACCGTGAACACTGAAGCTTTCTTT
CDR3 protein: CSVARDTVNTEAFF

D gene: NA
J gene: TRBJ2-5
clone size: many
V gene: TRBV7-7
CDR3 DNA: TGTGCCAGCAGCAAGGACGGCGGGGAACCGGATGAGACCCAGTACTTC
CDR3 protein: CASSKDGGEPDETQYF

D gene: TRBD2
J gene: TRBJ2-7
clone size: NA
V gene: TRBV3-1
CDR3 DNA: TGTGCCAGCAGCTTTCTACTAAAGCGGGGATGGTACGAGCAGTACTTC
CDR3 protein: CASSFLLKRGWYEQYF

D gene: NA
J gene: TRBJ2-5
clone size: NA
V gene: TRBV24-1
CDR3 DNA: TGTGCCACCAGTGATCCCAACAAAGAGACCCAGTACTTC
CDR3 protein: CATSDPNKETQYF

D gene: NA
J gene: TRBJ1-6
clone size: NA
V gene: TRBV7-2
CDR3 DNA: TGTGCCAGCAGCTCAACCCTCCACTTT
CDR3 protein: CASSSTLHF

D gene: NA
J gene: TRBJ1-1
clone size: many
V gene: TRBV25-1
CDR3 DNA: TGTGCCAGCAGTTATTTGAACACTGAAGCTTTCTTT
CDR3 protein: CASSYLNTEAFF

D gene: NA
J gene: TRBJ1-2
clone size: many
V gene: TRBV6-2/TRBV6-3
CDR3 DNA: TGTGCCAGCAGCCCTTCGTTGGATGGCTACACCTTC
CDR3 protein: CASSPSLDGYTF

D gene: NA
J gene: TRBJ1-1
clone size: many
V gene: TRBV10-2
CDR3 DNA: TGCGCCAGCAGTGGGGCTGAAGCTTTCTTT
CDR3 protein: CASSGAEAFF

D gene: NA
J gene: TRBJ2-7
clone size: many
V gene: TRBV7-6
CDR3 DNA: TGTGCCAGCAGCTTAGATACGGGGATGGGGGAGCAGTACTTC
CDR3 protein: CASSLDTGMGEQYF

D gene: TRBD2
J gene: TRBJ2-7
clone size: NA
V gene: TRBV5-1
CDR3 DNA: TGTGCCAGCAGCCAAGTTCAGCGGGAGGGCCTCCACGAGCAGTACTTC
CDR3 protein: CASSQVQREGLHEQYF

D gene: NA
J gene: TRBJ2-7
clone size: once
V gene: TRBV29-1
CDR3 DNA: TGCAGCGTTGACGGGGCTAATGAGCAGTACTTC
CDR3 protein: CSVDGANEQYF

D gene: TRBD2
J gene: TRBJ2-3
clone size: NA
V gene: TRBV6-5
CDR3 DNA: TGTGCCAGCAGTTACTCGATAGCGGGGAGCACAGATACGCAGTATTTT
CDR3 protein: CASSYSIAGSTDTQYF

D gene: TRBD1
J gene: TRBJ1-1
clone size: few
V gene: TRBV6-6
CDR3 DNA: TGTGCCAGCAGTTTAGGGACAGGGAGGTTCACTGAAGCTTTCTTT
CDR3 protein: CASSLGTGRFTEAFF

D gene: NA
J gene: TRBJ2-5
clone size: few
V gene: TRBV28
CDR3 DNA: TGTGCCAGTTCCATTGAGACGGCCGAGACCCAGTACTTC
CDR3 protein: CASSIETAETQYF

D gene: NA
J gene: TRBJ2-5
clone size: NA
V gene: TRBV20-1
CDR3 DNA: TGCAGTGCTAGAGATACGAAGGGACTGGAGACCCAGTACTTC
CDR3 protein: CSARDTKGLETQYF

D gene: NA
J gene: TRBJ1-6
clone size: NA
V gene: TRBV11-2
CDR3 DNA: TGTGCCAGCAGCCCTGTGGGGGGCTCCTATAATTCACCCCTCCACTTT
CDR3 protein: CASSPVGGSYNSPLHF

D gene: NA
J gene: TRBJ1-1
clone size: NA
V gene: TRBV7-2
CDR3 DNA: TGTGCCAGCAGCTCAGCGGGGGCGGCTGAAGCTTTCTTT
CDR3 protein: CASSSAGAAEAFF

D gene: NA
J gene: TRBJ2-7
clone size: NA
V gene: TRBV29-1
CDR3 DNA: TGCAGCTTACTGGCTAGCGAGAAAGCCTACGAGCAGTACTTC
CDR3 protein: CSLLASEKAYEQYF

D gene: TRBD1
J gene: TRBJ1-5
clone size: NA
V gene: TRBV10-3
CDR3 DNA: TGTGCCAGCAGGAACAGGGGGCTAGAACAGCCCCAGCATTTT
CDR3 protein: CASRNRGLEQPQHF

D gene: NA
J gene: TRBJ2-5
clone size: few
V gene: TRBV6-6
CDR3 DNA: TGTGCCAGCAGTCCGTTTGGAAAGACCCAGTACTTC
CDR3 protein: CASSPFGKTQYF

D gene: TRBD2
J gene: TRBJ2-7
clone size: many
V gene: TRBV10-2
CDR3 DNA: TGCGCCAGCGCTGCGGGGGGCTTTTACGAGCAGTACTTC
CDR3 protein: CASAAGGFYEQYF

D gene: NA
J gene: TRBJ2-5
clone size: NA
V gene: TRBV6-2/TRBV6-3
CDR3 DNA: TGTGCCAGCAACAGCGCCGGGCGAAGAGAGGCCCAGTACTTC
CDR3 protein: CASNSAGRREAQYF

D gene: TRBD2
J gene: TRBJ2-5
clone size: NA
V gene: TRBV29-1
CDR3 DNA: TGCAGCGTTGAACCCACCTTGAGCGGGAGTTGGGGAGAGACCCAGTACTTC
CDR3 protein: CSVEPTLSGSWGETQYF

D gene: NA
J gene: TRBJ1-5
clone size: NA
V gene: TRBV6-1
CDR3 DNA: TGTGCCAGCAGTGAAGGGATTCCAGGGCTGAAGCCCCAGCATTTT
CDR3 protein: CASSEGIPGLKPQHF

D gene: TRBD2
J gene: TRBJ2-7
clone size: many
V gene: TRBV7-2
CDR3 DNA: TGTGCCAGCAGCGGACTAGCTACCTACGAGCAGTACTTC
CDR3 protein: CASSGLATYEQYF

D gene: NA
J gene: TRBJ1-4
clone size: many
V gene: TRBV7-9
CDR3 DNA: TGTGCCTCGCAGGGGAGGGATGAAAAACTGTTTTTT
CDR3 protein: CASQGRDEKLFF

D gene: NA
J gene: TRBJ1-6
clone size: NA
V gene: TRBV7-4
CDR3 DNA: TGTGCCAGCAGCTTAGGATCGGGGGGCCCCCTCCACTTT
CDR3 protein: CASSLGSGGPLHF

D gene: NA
J gene: TRBJ2-5
clone size: many
V gene: TRBV29-1
CDR3 DNA: TGCAGCGTTGAAGATCTGAGGGAGACCCAGTACTTC
CDR3 protein: CSVEDLRETQYF

D gene: TRBD1
J gene: TRBJ1-5
clone size: NA
V gene: TRBV20-1
CDR3 DNA: TGCAGTGCTATCAGACAGGGGGCGAAATTTCAGCCCCAGCATTTT
CDR3 protein: CSAIRQGAKFQPQHF

D gene: NA
J gene: TRBJ2-5
clone size: NA
V gene: TRBV5-1
CDR3 DNA: TGCGCCAGCAGCTTGGAGACGAGGGAGACCCAGTACTTC
CDR3 protein: CASSLETRETQYF

D gene: TRBD1
J gene: TRBJ1-5
clone size: many
V gene: TRBV24-1
CDR3 DNA: TGTGCCACCAGTGGCCGGGACAGTGGCAATCAGCCCCAGCATTTT
CDR3 protein: CATSGRDSGNQPQHF

D gene: NA
J gene: TRBJ1-1
clone size: many
V gene: TRBV5-5
CDR3 DNA: TGTGCCAGCAGCTTACCGGGTCTGAACACTGAAGCTTTCTTT
CDR3 protein: CASSLPGLNTEAFF

D gene: NA
J gene: TRBJ1-4
clone size: many
V gene: TRBV4-1
CDR3 DNA: TGCGCCAGCAGCCATAGAGGGGGGAGGACTAATGAAAAACTGTTTTTT
CDR3 protein: CASSHRGGRTNEKLFF

D gene: NA
J gene: TRBJ2-7
clone size: few
V gene: TRBV29-1
CDR3 DNA: TGCAGCGTTGAAGAGGGCAGGGAGAGCTCCTACGAGCAGTACTTC
CDR3 protein: CSVEEGRESSYEQYF